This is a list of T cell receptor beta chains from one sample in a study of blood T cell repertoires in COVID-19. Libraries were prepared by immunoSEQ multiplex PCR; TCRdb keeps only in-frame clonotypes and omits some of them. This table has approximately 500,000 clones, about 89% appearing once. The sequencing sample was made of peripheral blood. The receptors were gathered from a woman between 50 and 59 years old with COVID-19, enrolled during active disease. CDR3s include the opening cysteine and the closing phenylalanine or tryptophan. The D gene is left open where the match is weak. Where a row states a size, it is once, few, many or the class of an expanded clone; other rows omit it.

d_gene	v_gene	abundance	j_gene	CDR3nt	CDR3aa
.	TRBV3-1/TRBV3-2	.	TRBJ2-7	TGTGCCAGCAGCCACTCGACTAGTCCTGTCTACGAGCAGTACTTC	CASSHSTSPVYEQYF
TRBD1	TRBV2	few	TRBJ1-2	TGTGCCAGCGGACGGACAGGGGATGGCTACACCTTC	CASGRTGDGYTF
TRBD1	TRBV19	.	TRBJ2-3	TGTGCCAGTAGTAGGACAGGGACTAGCACAGATACGCAGTATTTT	CASSRTGTSTDTQYF
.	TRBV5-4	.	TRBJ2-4	TGTGCCAGCAGCTTCCCCCGAGGGGGGGCCACCAAAAACATTCAGTACTTC	CASSFPRGGATKNIQYF
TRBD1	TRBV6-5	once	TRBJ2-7	TGTGCCAGCAGTTTACAGGGGCCGACCTACGAGCAGTACTTC	CASSLQGPTYEQYF
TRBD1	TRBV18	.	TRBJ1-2	TGTGCCAGCTCACCGGTTCGAGGGGGCGATGGCTACACCTTC	CASSPVRGGDGYTF
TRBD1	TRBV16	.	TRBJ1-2	TGTGCCAGCAGCCTCCTCTCCGTGACAGGGGGCTCTGGCTACACCTTC	CASSLLSVTGGSGYTF
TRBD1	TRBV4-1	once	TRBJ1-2	TGCGCCAGCAGCCAAGATCGGAGACAGGGTGCCTATGGCTACACCTTC	CASSQDRRQGAYGYTF
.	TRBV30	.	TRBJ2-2	TGTGCCTGGAGTGTCGGGAACACCGGGGAGCTGTTTTTT	CAWSVGNTGELFF
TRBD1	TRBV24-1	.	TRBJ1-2	TGTGCCACCAGTGATCCAGACGGGACAGGCGGCTATGGCTACACCTTC	CATSDPDGTGGYGYTF
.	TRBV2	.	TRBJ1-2	TGTGCCAGCAGTGAAGGGGGGCCCGTAGGCTACACCTTC	CASSEGGPVGYTF
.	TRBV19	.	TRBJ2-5	TGTGCCAGTAGTTCCATTGGGGGGGCCGTAGAGACCCAGTACTTC	CASSSIGGAVETQYF
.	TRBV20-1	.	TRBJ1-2	TGCAGTGCTAGTGTTCGTCGACAGATAACTAACTATGGCTACACCTTC	CSASVRRQITNYGYTF
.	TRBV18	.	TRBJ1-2	TGTGCCAGCTCACCGAGTCCGCCTCCACTTCTCTATGGCTACACCTTC	CASSPSPPPLLYGYTF
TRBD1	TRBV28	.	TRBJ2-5	TGTGCCAGCAGCCCATCGGGACAGGGAGGCGAGAGGGAGACCCAGTACTTC	CASSPSGQGGERETQYF
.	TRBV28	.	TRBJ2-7	TGTGCCAGCAGCCTACAGGAACCCTCCTACGAGCAGTACTTC	CASSLQEPSYEQYF
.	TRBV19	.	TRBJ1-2	TGTGCCAGTAGTATGGGATCTGGGACTCTAGCTGGCTACACCTTC	CASSMGSGTLAGYTF
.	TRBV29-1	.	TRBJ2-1	TGCAGCGCCCTACCCACGGTCGTGGAGGATGAGCAGTTCTTC	CSALPTVVEDEQFF
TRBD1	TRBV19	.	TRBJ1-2	TGTGCCAGTAGTACTTTCCGGGACAGGCGCATAGAAAGGGATGGCTACACCTTC	CASSTFRDRRIERDGYTF
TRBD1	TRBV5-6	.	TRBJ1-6	TGTGCCAGCACGATAAACAGGGGGAGCTCACCCCTCCACTTT	CASTINRGSSPLHF
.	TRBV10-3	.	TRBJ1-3	TGTGCCATCAGACGACAGGCCTCTGGAAACACCATATATTTT	CAIRRQASGNTIYF